This entry describes one TCR beta chain. The data derive from a study of patients and donors after allogeneic stem cell transplantation. MiXCR was run by TCRdb on the RT-PCR reads, yielding one entry per CDR3 protein. The sample has roughly 40,000 distinct CDR3 sequences, more than 30% seen once. The V end was cut by 4 bases, the J end by 0 bases, with 8 bases between. This CDR3 spans 15 amino acids. Germline V lookup: CDR1 SGHRS, CDR2 YFSETQ. The specimen sequenced was blood, either unsorted or a sorted T cell fraction (not recorded which). The source of this sequence is a human donor who was either an allogeneic HSCT recipient or a stem cell or donor lymphocyte infusion donor (not recorded which). It is not recorded whose cells these are; they may come from a transplant donor. This chain links TRBV5-1 with TRBJ2-6; unclear D gene. CDR3 coding DNA: TGCGCCAGCAGCACCCCTTACTCTGGGGCCAACGTCCTGACTTTC. The encoded protein is CASSTPYSGANVLTF.